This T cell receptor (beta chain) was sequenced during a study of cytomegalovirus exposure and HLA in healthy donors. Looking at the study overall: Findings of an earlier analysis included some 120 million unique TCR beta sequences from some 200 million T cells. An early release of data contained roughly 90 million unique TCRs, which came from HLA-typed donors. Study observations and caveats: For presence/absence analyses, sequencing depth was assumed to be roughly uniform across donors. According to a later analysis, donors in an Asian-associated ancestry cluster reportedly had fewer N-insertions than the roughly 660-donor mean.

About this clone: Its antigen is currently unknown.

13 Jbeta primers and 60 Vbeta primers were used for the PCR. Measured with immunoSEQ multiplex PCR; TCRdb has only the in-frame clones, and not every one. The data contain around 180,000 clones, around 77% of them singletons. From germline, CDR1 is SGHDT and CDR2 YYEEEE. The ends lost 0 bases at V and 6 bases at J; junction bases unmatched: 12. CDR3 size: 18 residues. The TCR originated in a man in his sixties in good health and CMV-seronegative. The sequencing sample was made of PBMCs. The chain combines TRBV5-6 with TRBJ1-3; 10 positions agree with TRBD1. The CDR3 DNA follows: TGTGCCAGCAGCTTGGGGCGGGACAGGGGCCCCACGGCAAACACCATATATTTT. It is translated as CASSLGRDRGPTANTIYF.